These T cell receptor beta chains were read from a single sample in a study of cytomegalovirus exposure and HLA in healthy donors. Generated by immunoSEQ multiplex PCR, the TCRdb table keeps only in-frame clones and is missing some. The data contain fewer than 200,000 clones, approximately 78% of them singletons. The sample taken for sequencing was PBMCs. These TCRs come from a woman aged 18-29 years in good health and CMV-seronegative. The CDR3 runs from the conserved cysteine through the conserved F or W. A D gene is named only where the DNA matches it firmly. Where a row states a size, it is once, few, many or the class of an expanded clone; other rows omit it.

>TRBV28|NA|TRBJ1-2|NA
CASSSPRVGGRGYTF
TGTGCCAGCAGTAGTCCCCGGGTCGGGGGGCGAGGCTACACCTTC
>TRBV15|NA|TRBJ1-5|TRBD1
CATSRGDRGRGNQPQHF
TGTGCCACCAGCAGAGGAGACAGGGGAAGGGGCAATCAGCCCCAGCATTTT
>TRBV11-3|NA|TRBJ1-1|NA
CASSRQVPQGWTEAFF
TGTGCCAGCAGCCGACAGGTCCCCCAAGGTTGGACTGAAGCTTTCTTT
>TRBV9|NA|TRBJ2-2|TRBD2
CASSTSGSGAGELFF
TGTGCCAGCAGCACTAGCGGGAGTGGCGCCGGGGAGCTGTTTTTT
>TRBV11-3|few|TRBJ1-3|NA
CASSAGGLRGNTIYF
TGTGCCAGCAGCGCCGGGGGTCTAAGAGGAAACACCATATATTTT
>TRBV28|NA|TRBJ1-5|TRBD1
CASSPPGQGANQPQHF
TGTGCCAGCAGTCCGCCTGGACAGGGGGCGAATCAGCCCCAGCATTTT
>TRBV19|NA|TRBJ1-4|TRBD1
CASSGGQGNEKLFF
TGTGCCAGTAGCGGGGGACAGGGAAATGAAAAACTGTTTTTT
>TRBV4-1|NA|TRBJ2-7|NA
CASSQGTTEYEQYF
TGCGCCAGCAGCCAAGGGACAACCGAATACGAGCAGTACTTC
>TRBV2|NA|TRBJ2-7|TRBD2
CASSEARGLPGLAYEQYF
TGTGCCAGCAGTGAAGCTCGGGGATTACCGGGACTAGCCTACGAGCAGTACTTC
>TRBV5-1|NA|TRBJ1-2|TRBD1
CTSSFSRTGMEGYTF
TGCACCAGCAGCTTTTCTCGGACAGGGATGGAAGGCTACACCTTC
>TRBV7-6|NA|TRBJ2-3|TRBD2
CASSLPGLAGDTQYF
TGTGCCAGCAGCTTACCAGGACTAGCGGGAGATACGCAGTATTTT
>TRBV28|few|TRBJ2-7|TRBD2
CASSLGGSVHEQYF
TGTGCCAGCAGTTTAGGCGGGAGTGTCCACGAGCAGTACTTC
>TRBV5-1|NA|TRBJ2-1|TRBD2
CASSLGTSGNNEQFF
TGCGCCAGCAGCTTGGGGACTAGCGGGAACAATGAGCAGTTCTTC
>TRBV6-1|NA|TRBJ1-5|NA
CASSEKSSNQPQHF
TGTGCCAGCAGTGAAAAAAGCAGCAATCAGCCCCAGCATTTT
>TRBV27|NA|TRBJ2-3|NA
CASRVTQPARVTASTDTQYF
TGTGCCAGCAGAGTTACTCAACCTGCGCGGGTCACCGCTAGCACAGATACGCAGTATTTT
>TRBV29-1|NA|TRBJ2-7|NA
CSVYRGTYEQYF
TGCAGCGTTTATCGAGGCACCTACGAGCAGTACTTC
>TRBV6-1|NA|TRBJ2-7|NA
CASTPQASSYEQYF
TGTGCCAGCACCCCGCAAGCTAGCTCCTACGAGCAGTACTTC
>TRBV29-1|NA|TRBJ2-3|TRBD2
CSVPDYAGGYVDTQYF
TGCAGCGTCCCCGACTATGCGGGAGGGTATGTGGATACGCAGTATTTT
>TRBV9|NA|TRBJ1-2|NA
CASSARQVTNYGYTF
TGTGCCAGCAGCGCCAGACAGGTCACCAACTATGGCTACACCTTC
>TRBV9|NA|TRBJ2-3|NA
CASSLSGTSTDTQYF
TGTGCCAGCAGCCTTAGCGGCACTAGCACAGATACGCAGTATTTT
>TRBV5-6|NA|TRBJ2-3|NA
CASSSTASTDTQYF
TGTGCCAGCAGCTCGACAGCTAGCACAGATACGCAGTATTTT
>TRBV4-2|few|TRBJ2-6|TRBD1
CASSQLQGTASGANVLTF
TGTGCCAGCAGCCAACTACAGGGGACCGCCTCTGGGGCCAACGTCCTGACTTTC
>TRBV9|once|TRBJ2-3|TRBD2
CASNYGGGSTDTQYF
TGTGCCAGCAACTACGGGGGAGGGAGCACAGATACGCAGTATTTT
>TRBV19|NA|TRBJ1-1|NA
CASSPRDIREAFF
TGTGCCAGTAGTCCAAGGGACATCCGTGAAGCTTTCTTT
>TRBV28|NA|TRBJ2-5|NA
CASTTGWEETQYF
TGTGCCAGCACAACAGGGTGGGAGGAGACCCAGTACTTC
>TRBV4-2|NA|TRBJ2-2|TRBD2
CASSQDGTSKAGELFF
TGTGCCAGCAGCCAAGATGGGACTAGCAAAGCCGGGGAGCTGTTTTTT
>TRBV28|NA|TRBJ2-1|TRBD2
CASSLGTSGSNNEQFF
TGTGCCAGCAGTCTCGGGACTAGCGGGAGTAACAATGAGCAGTTCTTC
>TRBV27|NA|TRBJ2-7|NA
CASSLGRGVSEQYF
TGTGCCAGCAGTTTGGGCAGGGGAGTGAGTGAGCAGTACTTC